One sample yielded the 20 T cell receptor beta chains listed below, sequenced in a study of T cell repertoires and Cas9 in healthy adults. Libraries were prepared by immunoSEQ multiplex PCR; TCRdb keeps only in-frame clonotypes and omits some of them. The sample yields tens of thousands of clones, around 90% seen once. Sequencing was carried out using CD4+ effector T cells (CD127+, CD25-, CD137-, CD154-) from PBMCs; culture status not recorded. These receptors were obtained from a human donor in good health.

V and J are TRBV5-4 and TRBJ2-3, with 10 positions matching TRBD2. This CDR3 has 16 residues. Germline lookup yields CDR1 SGHNT and CDR2 YYREEE (reference sequence). After removal of 4 bases from V and 0 bases from J, the junction contained 5 bases not matched to a gene. Here the CDR3 DNA reads TGTGCCAGCAGCCCAAGGACTAGCGGAAGCACAGATACGCAGTATTTT. Translated: CASSPRTSGSTDTQYF.

The V gene is TRBV7-2, the J gene TRBJ2-1, with D perhaps matching TRBD2 (6 bases). The CDR3 has 15 residues. From germline, CDR1 is SGHTA and CDR2 FQGNSA. Trimming shortened V by 1 base and J by 7 bases, and 14 bases separated the two germline ends. For the CDR3, the DNA is TGTGCCAGCAGCTTAGTTGGAGGGCCAGGGAATGAGCAGTTCTTC. Translation gives CASSLVGGPGNEQFF.

This chain joins TRBV28 and TRBJ1-4; D ambiguous. With 2 bases removed from V and 11 bases from J, the gap between germline ends came to 18 bases. Looked up from germline, CDR1 is MDHEN and CDR2 is SYDVKM. The length of the CDR3 is 15 residues. The CDR3 DNA is TGTGCCAGCAGTTTAGATCAAGGGCCTACGGGGAAACTGTTTTTT. Protein sequence: CASSLDQGPTGKLFF. The variable domain in full, completed from reference TRBV28 and TRBJ1-4, reads DVKVTQSSRYLVKRTGEKVFLECVQDMDHENMFWYRQDPGLGLRLIYFSYDVKMKEKGDIPEGYSVSREKKERFSLILESASTNQTSMYLCASSLDQGPTGKLFFGSGTQLSVL.

The chain carries TRBV28 and TRBJ1-2; D might be TRBD1 (6 bases). Per germline, CDR1 MDHEN and CDR2 SYDVKM. This CDR3 has 13 amino acids. Between the trimmed V and J ends, which lost 6 bases and 5 bases, there was a span of 13 bases. The chain's CDR3 is CASSPGQFYGYTF. As DNA, the CDR3 is TGTGCCAGCAGCCCCGGACAGTTTTATGGCTACACCTTC.

V is TRBV11-2 and J is TRBJ1-2; D is undetermined. This CDR3 spans 13 amino acids. Germline loops: CDR1 SGHAT, CDR2 FQNNGV. Trimming removed 2 bases from V and 2 bases from J, with 6 bases in between. CDR3 nucleotide sequence: TGTGCCAGCAGCTTAAGGCAGAACTATGGCTACACCTTC. It encodes CASSLRQNYGYTF.

CDR3 amino acids: CASSPNRDRGRKLFF. The DNA of the CDR3 is TGTGCCAGCAGCCCTAACCGGGACAGGGGGCGCAAACTGTTTTTT. The V and J genes are TRBV6-6 and TRBJ1-4; 12 nucleotides match TRBD1. The J segment lost 11 bases and the V segment lost 6 bases, leaving 10 bases of the junction unmatched. The CDR3 covers 15 residues. Germline CDR1 reads MNHNY; CDR2 reads SVGAGI (reference sequence).

J is TRBJ2-7 and V is TRBV21-1; the table's D call TRBD2 went unverified against the DNA. TRBV21-1 is a pseudogene. The CDR3 is 19 residues long. The CDR3 is CASSKAQTSGRIENYEQYV. The CDR3 DNA is TGTGCCAGCAGCAAAGCCCAGACTAGCGGGAGGATCGAAAACTACGAGCAGTACGTC.

The chain uses TRBV6-5 and TRBJ1-1; 11 bases agree with TRBD1. This CDR3 has 14 amino acids. The V gene's germline CDR1 is MNHEY and CDR2 SVGAGI. V lost 5 bases and J lost 11; bases outside the gene matches: 10. The CDR3, as DNA: TGTGCCAGCAGTGCCCTGGGACAGGGGGAAATGGCTTTCTTT. Protein: CASSALGQGEMAFF.

The chain couples TRBV7-3 to TRBJ2-3, with TRBD1 identical over 7 bases. Germline assignment: CDR1 SGHTA and CDR2 FQGTGA. The ends lost 5 bases at V and 7 bases at J; junction bases unmatched: 15. This CDR3 is built from 16 residues. Here the CDR3 reads CASSDHRGPTLNTQYF. The CDR3 bases are TGTGCCAGCAGCGATCACAGGGGCCCGACTCTAAATACGCAGTATTTT.

This chain joins TRBV11-1 and TRBJ2-1, with a possible D match to TRBD2 (6 bases). V dropped 5 bases and J dropped 1 base, with 15 bases sitting between them. Germline V lookup: CDR1 SGHAT, CDR2 FQDESV (reference sequence). There are 16 residues in the CDR3. CDR3 in amino acids: CASSRTGRKSYNEQFF. The CDR3 nucleotides are TGTGCCAGCAGCCGAACGGGGAGGAAATCCTACAATGAGCAGTTCTTC.

This chain links TRBV5-1 with TRBJ2-3; 7 nucleotides match TRBD2. Trimming removed 1 base from V and 0 bases from J; junction bases left unmatched: 17. The CDR3 extends over 20 amino acids. Germline CDR1 and CDR2: SGHRS and YFSETQ. CDR3 coding DNA: TGCGCCAGCAGCTTGTGGGGGGGGTCAACCTCCCGATCTAGCACAGATACGCAGTATTTT. Protein: CASSLWGGSTSRSSTDTQYF.

The V call is TRBV6-1, the J call TRBJ2-1; D gene unclear. V was shortened by 6 bases and J by 2 bases, with 5 bases between the two germline ends. Germline-derived CDR1 and CDR2 are MNHNS and SASEGT. The CDR3 totals 12 residues. DNA of the CDR3: TGTGCCAGCAGGGTCGCCTACAATGAGCAGTTCTTC. This gives the protein CASRVAYNEQFF.

The V gene is TRBV27, the J gene TRBJ2-5, with 7 bases identical to TRBD1. V was clipped by 4 bases and J by 2 bases; unmatched bases: 4. Per germline, CDR1 MNHEY and CDR2 SMNVEV (reference sequence). This CDR3 is built from 14 residues. CDR3 amino acids: CASSWGTAQETQYF. The CDR3 DNA reads TGTGCCAGCAGTTGGGGGACAGCACAAGAGACCCAGTACTTC.

The chain uses TRBV5-1 and TRBJ2-6, with D possibly TRBD1 on 6 matching bases. In germline, CDR1 is SGHRS, CDR2 YFSETQ. This CDR3 is 15 amino acids long. V was clipped by 7 bases and J by 0 bases, with 11 bases between them. The CDR3 is CASARGSSGANVLTF. The CDR3 DNA reads TGCGCCAGCGCCAGGGGTAGCTCTGGGGCCAACGTCCTGACTTTC.

This CDR3 is CASRPQPSSGTSTYEQYV. In nucleotides, the CDR3 is TGTGCCAGCCGCCCCCAACCCTCGTCGGGGACGTCTACCTACGAGCAGTACGTC. The chain couples TRBV6-4 to TRBJ2-7; D may be TRBD1 or TRBD2 (5 bases each). The CDR3 is made up of 18 amino acids. V was cut by 8 bases and J by 2 bases, with 28 bases left in between. CDR1 and CDR2 (germline): MRHNA, SNTAGT.

The rearrangement joins TRBV18 to TRBJ1-1; the match to TRBD1 covers 8 bases. The CDR3 covers 12 residues. Germline V gene data show CDR1 as KGHSH and CDR2 as LQKENI. With V trimmed by 5 bases and J by 8 bases, 4 bases remained unmatched. CDR3 residues: CASSFDRGEAFF. CDR3 DNA: TGTGCCAGCTCATTCGACAGGGGCGAAGCTTTCTTT.

This chain connects TRBV9 to TRBJ1-2; unclear D gene. CDR1 and CDR2 from the germline V gene are SGDLS and YYNGEE. The CDR3 spans 13 residues. Deletions cut 3 bases from V and 1 base from J, with 7 bases between. The DNA for the CDR3 is TGTGCCAGCAGCGCCGGGAATAACTATGGCTACACCTTC. It codes for CASSAGNNYGYTF.

The rearrangement uses TRBV6-6 and TRBJ1-2, with 8 bases aligning to TRBD1. This CDR3 is built from 14 residues. Germline CDR1 and CDR2: MNHNY and SVGAGI (reference sequence). V shed 6 bases, J shed 0 bases, and the junction held 3 bases outside the gene matches. The CDR3 DNA sequence: TGTGCCAGCAGGTCGGGACAGGCTAACTATGGCTACACCTTC. Translation: CASRSGQANYGYTF.

The gene calls are TRBV25-1 and TRBJ2-3; 11 nucleotides agree with TRBD1. The CDR3 consists of 17 residues. Germline trimming cut 5 bases from V and 6 bases from J; bases unmatched to any gene: 13. The germline V gene has CDR1 MGHDK and CDR2 SYGVNS. The CDR3 loop is CASSIRDRGVRVDTQYF. The CDR3 DNA follows: TGTGCCAGCAGTATTAGGGACAGGGGGGTCCGCGTGGATACGCAGTATTTT.

J is TRBJ2-5 and V is TRBV11-2; D might be TRBD1 or TRBD2, each matching 5 bases. This CDR3 is 13 amino acids long. Trimming took off 5 bases at V and 7 bases at J, with 14 bases between the two ends. Germline V gene lookup returns CDR1 SGHAT and CDR2 FQNNGV. CDR3 sequence: CASSPGTEGTQYF. In DNA form, the CDR3 reads TGTGCCAGCAGCCCCGGGACCGAAGGGACCCAGTACTTC.